The 12 T cell receptor beta chains below all came from one sample that was sequenced in a study of blood T cells in healthy people across ages. The authors ran a second PCR of about 6 to 12 cycles using a sample-barcoded 5' primer and a J-beta primer mix. TCRdb redid the calling of the 5' RACE reads with MiXCR, one entry per CDR3 protein. This table holds about 800,000 distinct CDR3 sequences, 20% to 25% found once. These data are also associated with another study on T cells of mothers and their children.

Sequenced input: blood. These receptors were taken from a boy aged 5-17 years in good health.

This sequence joins TRBV3-1 and TRBJ2-3; 9 bases match TRBD2. Per germline, CDR1 LGHDT and CDR2 YNNKEL (reference sequence). CDR3 length equals 17 residues. Germline trimming cut 0 bases from V and 6 bases from J; bases unmatched to any gene: 10. The CDR3 loop is CASSQEWIAGEGDTQYF. The CDR3 region has the DNA TGTGCCAGCAGCCAAGAGTGGATAGCGGGGGAAGGGGATACGCAGTATTTT.

The rearrangement joins TRBV28 to TRBJ2-5; TRBD2 aligns across 7 bases. The J call is in doubt because the DNA end fits TRBJ2-1 better. Germline lookup yields CDR1 MDHEN and CDR2 SYDVKM. The CDR3 contains 16 residues. The CDR3 coding sequence is TGTGCCAGCAGTCCGATCGCCCGGGGGGAATACAATGAGCAGTTCTTC. This encodes CASSPIARGEYNEQFF.

The sample holds a few counts of this clonotype. In nucleotides, the CDR3 is TGTGCCAGCACCGACAGGGGTTCTGCTCAGCCCCAGCATTTT. It specifies CASTDRGSAQPQHF. This chain connects TRBV6-6 to TRBJ1-5; 8 bases agree with TRBD1. V was pared by 7 bases and J by 6 bases, with 8 bases of the junction left unmatched. The length of the CDR3 is 14 residues. Per the germline V gene, CDR1 is MNHNY and CDR2 is SVGAGI (reference sequence).

This clonotype has more than one count but fewer than ten. The chain couples TRBV6-2 or TRBV6-3 to TRBJ2-1; TRBD1 is a possible D gene (6 bases). The DNA end is a closer match to TRBJ2-5, so the J assignment may be wrong. The CDR3 runs 14 residues. CDR1 and CDR2 from the germline V gene are MNHEY and SVGEGT. The CDR3 spells CASSYRGGAETQYF. As DNA, the CDR3 is TGTGCCAGCAGTTACCGTGGGGGCGCGGAGACCCAGTACTTC.

This clonotype came up a few times. At one of its ends the junction is not consistent with the germline gene, which may arise from a read error. This chain connects TRBV20-1 to TRBJ2-5; weak D call: TRBD2 (7 bases). The J call may be mistaken, given a closer DNA end match to TRBJ2-1. Germline values: CDR1 DFQATT, CDR2 SNEGSKA (reference sequence). The CDR3 is made up of 17 amino acids. The chain's CDR3 is CSARGDTGGPSCNEQFF. The CDR3 nucleotides read TGCAGTGCTAGAGGGGACACGGGGGGTCCCTCCTGCAATGAGCAGTTCTTC.

The chain recombines TRBV20-1 with TRBJ1-4; no reliable D call. The germline V and J ends were trimmed by 6 bases and 6 bases, with 14 bases remaining between them. The CDR3 totals 13 residues. Germline V CDR1 and CDR2: DFQATT, SNEGSKA (reference sequence). CDR3 sequence reads: CSAVRGYDEKLFF. DNA for the CDR3: TGCAGTGCGGTTCGCGGTTACGATGAAAAACTGTTTTTT.

Comment on this clonotype: At one end, the junction sequence differs from germline, possibly due to a read error. In DNA, the CDR3 is TGTGCCAGCAGTTACACCGACAGCTATGGCCACACCTTC. Translated: CASSYTDSYGHTF. The chain is built from TRBV6-6 and TRBJ1-2; perhaps TRBD1 as D (5 bases). This CDR3 comprises 13 residues. Germline V gene sequence: CDR1 MNHNY, CDR2 SVGAGI (reference sequence).

The V call is TRBV29-1, the J call TRBJ2-7, with 11 positions matching TRBD2. The CDR3 is 13 residues long. Looked up from germline, CDR1 is SQVTM and CDR2 is ANQGSEA. Trimming removed 5 bases from V and 2 bases from J; junction bases left unmatched: 2. CDR3 sequence (DNA): TGCAGCGTTCTTAGCGGGAGGGCCTACGAGCAGTACTTC. This encodes CSVLSGRAYEQYF.

This clonotype was observed a few times. V and J are TRBV4-3 and TRBJ1-4, with D possibly matching TRBD1 (5 bases). The germline gives CDR1 LGHNA, CDR2 YSLEER. This CDR3 has 16 residues. Trimming removed 3 bases from V and 6 bases from J, with 17 bases in between. For the CDR3, the DNA is TGCGCCAGCAGCCAGAAAACGGGGGGAATAGATGAAAAACTGTTTTTT. Translation: CASSQKTGGIDEKLFF.

This clonotype was detected many times. The chain joins TRBV6-1 to TRBJ1-5; D gene unclear. V was trimmed by 3 bases and J by 3 bases, leaving 15 bases between them. This CDR3 region has 16 residues. Germline V gene sequence: CDR1 MNHNS, CDR2 SASEGT. CDR3 sequence reads: CASSELLGQANQPQHF. For the CDR3, the DNA is TGTGCCAGCAGTGAGCTACTGGGCCAGGCCAATCAGCCCCAGCATTTT.

The chain links TRBV14 to TRBJ2-5; no reliable D call. This CDR3 has 15 amino acids. Trimming shortened V by 0 bases and J by 0 bases, and 8 bases separated the two germline ends. The germline gives CDR1 SGHDN, CDR2 FVKESK. DNA for the CDR3: TGTGCCAGCAGCCAAGACAGACGGTACCAAGAGACCCAGTACTTC. Its translation: CASSQDRRYQETQYF.

This clonotype was observed a few times. The chain couples TRBV14 to TRBJ2-5; 7 bases match TRBD1. The end of the DNA fits TRBJ2-1 better, so the J call may be wrong. Germline V gene sequence: CDR1 SGHDN, CDR2 FVKESK. The CDR3 is made up of 14 amino acids. Written as DNA, the CDR3 is TGTGCCAGCAGCGAAACCGCAGGGGGCAATGAGCAGTTCTTC. Its translation: CASSETAGGNEQFF.